This T cell receptor beta chain comes out of a study of blood T cell repertoires in COVID-19. Study as a whole: T cells, B-cell-depleted T cells, or PBMCs supplied cDNA or gDNA.

Original methodology: Using reference gene primer amplification, nucleated cell counts were estimated. TCRdb's copy holds only in-frame clones and misses some; the assay was immunoSEQ multiplex PCR. That table furnishes V, J and clone size, whereas the DNA furnished D and trimming. Of 150,000 to 200,000 clones in the sample, 88% were seen once. V was pared by 4 bases and J by 0 bases, with 8 bases between. Germline CDR1 reads SGHDT; CDR2 reads YYEEEE. CDR3 length: 15 amino acids. This clonotype was obtained from a man aged 60 to 75 with acute or convalescent COVID-19. V gene TRBV5-6 combines with J gene TRBJ2-6, with unresolved D. The sample comprised peripheral blood. CDR3 residues: CASSLGYSGANVLTF. CDR3 sequence (DNA): TGTGCCAGCAGCCTCGGGTACTCTGGGGCCAACGTCCTGACTTTC.